This record concerns one TCR beta chain sequence. Its specificity is unknown. The assay was immunoSEQ multiplex PCR, and TCRdb's table has in-frame clones only and misses some. The table records some 120,000 clones, 80% to 90% of them present only once. As for time point: blood 2 weeks post-SBRT. Treatment here: 15 Gy SBRT to primary tumor, nephrectomy 4 weeks later. V dropped 2 bases and J dropped 3 bases, with 13 bases sitting between them. Germline values: CDR1 SGHAT, CDR2 FQNNGV. The CDR3 sequence is 15 residues long. The data are from a study of radiation and T cells in renal cell carcinoma. Regarding the study as a whole: In blood, top tumor clones expanded by 2 weeks, shrinking by 4. Pretreatment tumor biopsies were lacking, so baseline clonotypes are unknown.

The material was blood, obtained from a patient whose treatment included radiotherapy and nephrectomy. V usage is TRBV11-2 and J usage is TRBJ2-5; D is possibly TRBD2 (6 bases). This TCR was sampled from a woman in her sixties or seventies with renal cell carcinoma. CDR3 sequence reads: CASSLSGTRKETQYF. For the CDR3, the DNA is TGTGCCAGCAGCTTATCCGGGACTCGCAAAGAGACCCAGTACTTC.